This T cell receptor (beta chain) was obtained from a study of control samples from healthy donors and cancer patients. V was cut by 6 bases and J by 7 bases, with 13 bases left in between. Germline assignment: CDR1 MNHEY and CDR2 SMNVEV (reference sequence). CDR3 length: 14 residues. Assay: immunoSEQ multiplex PCR; the TCRdb copy retains only in-frame clones and omits some. The table has about 44,000 clones, around 87% seen once. This clone appeared once. The TCR originated in a woman in her sixties with lung cancer. Sequenced: PBMCs. This chain links TRBV27 with TRBJ1-6; D is uncertain. CDR3 nucleotides: TGTGCCAGCAGCCAATACATAAGGAATTCACCCCTCCACTTT. Amino acid sequence: CASSQYIRNSPLHF.